This TCR beta chain was observed in a study of T cell changes during pregnancy in multiple sclerosis. The data were produced by immunoSEQ multiplex PCR, yet TCRdb's version contains in-frame clones alone and is incomplete. The sample records about 38,000 clones, about nine tenths being singletons. V shed 2 bases and J 9 bases; nucleotides not matched to a gene: 7. Germline V lookup: CDR1 GTSNPN, CDR2 SVGIG (reference sequence). CDR3 length: 15 residues. This clonotype was obtained from a female donor in good health, enrolled as a control in a pregnancy study. The chain has TRBV30 and TRBJ2-1; 13 positions match TRBD2. The source material was CD4+ T cells from peripheral blood mononuclear cells, sampled after pregnancy. CDR3 in DNA: TGTGCCTGGAGTATTGGACTAGCGGGGGACGGTGAGCAGTTCTTC. Its protein is CAWSIGLAGDGEQFF.